The 12 T cell receptor beta chains in this list originate from one sample, sequenced in a study of identical twins. A single record per CDR3 protein comes from TCRdb applying MiXCR to the 5' RACE reads. The data contain roughly 1,500,000 distinct CDR3 sequences, under 35% of them seen just once; the ten biggest clones take up over 0.25%. What was sequenced was cord blood. These TCRs come from a newborn girl in good health.

This sequence joins TRBV6-6 and TRBJ2-7; D might be TRBD1 (5 bases). The CDR3 is made up of 13 amino acids. V was cut by 2 bases and J by 3 bases, with 8 bases left in between. CDR1 MNHNY and CDR2 SVGAGI come from the germline V gene (reference sequence). The CDR3: CASSYADNYEQYF. Here the CDR3 DNA reads TGTGCCAGCAGTTACGCGGACAACTACGAGCAGTACTTC.

The chain combines TRBV14 with TRBJ2-7, with D perhaps TRBD2 (6 bases). Germline lookup yields CDR1 SGHDN and CDR2 FVKESK. V was shortened by 6 bases and J by 2 bases, with 11 bases between the two germline ends. The CDR3 is 13 amino acids. The CDR3 nucleotides read TGTGCCAGCAGGGGCGGGAACACCTACGAGCAGTACTTC. Its translation: CASRGGNTYEQYF.

The J gene is TRBJ1-1, the V gene TRBV20-1; D uncertain. Germline assignment: CDR1 DFQATT and CDR2 SNEGSKA (reference sequence). V was cut by 5 bases and J by 3 bases, with 16 bases left in between. This CDR3 has 14 residues. This CDR3 is CSARLIRRDTEAFF. CDR3 nucleotides: TGCAGTGCTCGGCTGATAAGGAGGGACACTGAAGCTTTCTTT.

V gene TRBV27 combines with J gene TRBJ1-1; D remains unclear. The CDR3 extends over 13 amino acids. Trimming pared 8 bases from V and 1 base from J, leaving 11 bases between. Germline loops: CDR1 MNHEY, CDR2 SMNVEV (reference sequence). The CDR3 reads CASGRGSNTEAFF. The CDR3 coding sequence is TGTGCCAGCGGTCGGGGATCGAACACTGAAGCTTTCTTT.

V gene TRBV27 combines with J gene TRBJ1-2; TRBD1 is a possible D gene (6 bases). There are 15 residues in the CDR3. Germline V lookup: CDR1 MNHEY, CDR2 SMNVEV (reference sequence). V was pared by 0 bases and J by 7 bases, with 15 bases between. This CDR3 is CASSLSRQASCGYTF. In DNA, the CDR3 is TGTGCCAGCAGTTTATCCCGACAGGCCTCTTGTGGCTACACCTTC.

The V and J genes are TRBV5-1 and TRBJ2-3, with 12 bases matching TRBD2. J lost 6 bases, V lost 4 bases, and 6 bases had no gene match. The CDR3 runs 15 residues. Germline V lookup: CDR1 SGHRS, CDR2 YFSETQ. The CDR3 nucleotides read TGCGCCAGCAGCGCCCTAGCGGGGGGGCAGGATACGCAGTATTTT. This sequence encodes CASSALAGGQDTQYF.

J is TRBJ2-3 and V is TRBV14, with TRBD2 identical over 8 bases. The CDR3 is made up of 15 amino acids. The germline CDR1 and CDR2 sequences are SGHDN and FVKESK. J was trimmed by 4 bases and V by 3 bases; bases with no gene match: 6. For the CDR3, the DNA is TGTGCCAGCAGCCATGAGCGGGGGACGGCAGATACGCAGTATTTT. Amino acids: CASSHERGTADTQYF.

This clonotype has just a few counts. The genes are TRBV9 and TRBJ2-1, with D possibly being TRBD1 or TRBD2 (7 bases each). The germline V gene encodes CDR1 SGDLS and CDR2 YYNGEE. CDR3 size: 15 residues. Trimming cost V 2 bases and J 8 bases, with 17 bases left between them. Here the CDR3 reads CASSVPGGGEYEQFF. The CDR3 nucleotides read TGTGCCAGCAGCGTCCCAGGGGGGGGCGAATATGAGCAGTTCTTC. Variable domain in full (rest from reference TRBV9 and TRBJ2-1): DSGVTQTPKHLITATGQRVTLRCSPRSGDLSVYWYQQSLDQGLQFLIQYYNGEERAKGNILERFSAQQFPDLHSELNLSSLELGDSALYFCASSVPGGGEYEQFFGPGTRLTVL.

This clonotype has a handful of counts. The CDR3 sequence is CASSLGVIADTQYF. CDR3 nucleotide sequence: TGCGCCAGCAGCTTGGGAGTTATCGCAGATACGCAGTATTTT. The gene calls are TRBV5-1 and TRBJ2-3; D unresolved. This CDR3 has 14 residues. V was pared by 0 bases and J by 4 bases, with 9 bases between. Germline-derived CDR1 and CDR2 are SGHRS and YFSETQ. Full variable domain (rest looked up from reference TRBV5-1 and TRBJ2-3): KAGVTQTPRYLIKTRGQQVTLSCSPISGHRSVSWYQQTPGQGLQFLFEYFSETQRNKGNFPGRFSGRQFSNSRSEMNVSTLELGDSALYLCASSLGVIADTQYFGPGTRLTVL.

In this sample, this clonotype turned up a few times. V is TRBV20-1 and J is TRBJ2-7; D is ambiguous. Trimming left V 3 bases short and J 3 bases short, with 21 bases between. The CDR3 has 16 amino acids. The V gene's germline CDR1 is DFQATT and CDR2 SNEGSKA (reference sequence). CDR3 DNA: TGCAGTGCTAGTATGTGGGTACGGACGGCCGACTACGAGCAGTACTTC. It encodes CSASMWVRTADYEQYF.

This chain joins TRBV20-1 and TRBJ2-7, with D hard to call. The CDR3 spans 14 residues. The ends were cut back, 2 bases at V and 2 bases at J, with 13 bases in the middle. Germline V gene lookup returns CDR1 DFQATT and CDR2 SNEGSKA (reference sequence). The chain's CDR3 is CSARRASTAYEQYF. The CDR3 nucleotides are TGCAGTGCTAGAAGAGCATCCACAGCCTACGAGCAGTACTTC.

This chain links TRBV28 with TRBJ2-1, with 8 bases lining up with TRBD1. The DNA end is a closer match to TRBJ2-7, so the J assignment may be wrong. Germline V gene data show CDR1 as MDHEN and CDR2 as SYDVKM. The CDR3 consists of 13 residues. CDR3 region: CASRTGVDNEQYF. CDR3 DNA: TGTGCCAGCAGGACAGGGGTCGACAATGAGCAGTACTTC.